A single sample gave rise to the 29 T cell receptor beta chains below, sequenced in a study of CD8 T cells in Susac syndrome (dated by TCRdb to the late 2010s). The protocol used for the library was the immunoSEQ multiplex PCR assay. RNA was extracted with the RNeasy kit and about 0.45 to 1 ug was reverse transcribed using random hexamers. TCRdb reprocessing: public reads trimmed at Q25 with fastp, clones called with MiXCR, in-frame beta chains kept. Each CDR3 protein gets just one entry, which takes the most common genes and DNA from the rows behind it. The sample has about 100,000 distinct CDR3 sequences on record, about 95% of them singletons. In total, the top ten clones hold 0.3% of the sample. The source material was CD8+ T cells from PBMCs. All receptors derive from a human donor with Susac syndrome.

The chain recombines TRBV27 with TRBJ1-1; D is possibly TRBD1 (6 bases). Germline loops: CDR1 MNHEY, CDR2 SMNVEV (reference sequence). V lost 0 bases, J lost 2 bases, and 7 bases lay in between. CDR3 length equals 14 residues. The CDR3 loop reads CASSLSGQNTEAFF. The DNA of the CDR3 is TGTGCCAGCAGTTTATCGGGACAAAACACTGAAGCTTTCTTT.

The chain carries TRBV14 and TRBJ1-5; D might be TRBD1 (6 bases). CDR3 length equals 14 residues. Trimming cost V 5 bases and J 2 bases, with 10 bases left between them. Germline V gene data show CDR1 as SGHDN and CDR2 as FVKESK. The CDR3 nucleotides are TGTGCCAGCAGCGACGGGGGCGGCAATCAGCCCCAGCATTTT. As protein: CASSDGGGNQPQHF.

This chain uses TRBV11-3 with TRBJ1-1; no definite D call. The CDR3 consists of 10 residues. Trimming removed 7 bases from V and 11 bases from J, with 11 bases in between. Germline V lookup: CDR1 SGHNT, CDR2 YENEEA. The CDR3 nucleotides are TGTGCCAGCAAGCGGCGGGCCGCTTTCTTT. Its translation is CASKRRAAFF. Looking up the rest from reference TRBV11-3 and TRBJ1-1 gives the full variable domain: EAGVVQSPRYKIIEKKQPVAFWCNPISGHNTLYWYLQNLGQGPELLIRYENEEAVDDSQLPKDRFSAERLKGVDSTLKIQPAELGDSAVYLCASKRRAAFFGQGTRLTVV.

The chain joins TRBV25-1 to TRBJ2-1; perhaps TRBD2 as D (5 bases). With 7 bases removed from V and 15 bases from J, the gap between germline ends came to 16 bases. Germline V lookup: CDR1 MGHDK, CDR2 SYGVNS. This CDR3 is built from 11 residues. The CDR3 sequence: CASMRAGIRFF. CDR3 nucleotides: TGTGCCAGCATGAGGGCCGGTATCCGGTTCTTC.

The V gene is TRBV5-1, the J gene TRBJ2-5; 7 bases map to TRBD2. Germline V gene data show CDR1 as SGHRS and CDR2 as YFSETQ. J was trimmed by 2 bases and V by 3 bases; bases with no gene match: 10. The CDR3 contains 16 residues. The CDR3 DNA reads as TGCGCCAGCAGCTGGCCCCTTCTAGCGGAACAAGAGACCCAGTACTTC. It yields the protein CASSWPLLAEQETQYF.

The chain recombines TRBV15 with TRBJ1-5; D ambiguous. The CDR3 totals 12 residues. Trimming took 3 bases from V and 16 from J, leaving 16 bases between them. Germline loops: CDR1 LNHNV, CDR2 YYDKDF (reference sequence). The CDR3 DNA reads TGTGCCACCAGCAGCCCTGGAAGCTCACGACATTTT. Protein product: CATSSPGSSRHF.

CDR3 nucleotides: TGTGCCAGCTCACCACTCCAGGGAAGGGGGAGCACAGATACGCAGTATTTT. Its protein is CASSPLQGRGSTDTQYF. The chain carries TRBV18 and TRBJ2-3, with D maybe TRBD1 (6 bases). Germline CDR1 and CDR2: KGHSH and LQKENI. CDR3 length: 17 amino acids. V lost 1 base to trimming and J lost 0 bases, with 14 bases between them.

This chain joins TRBV18 and TRBJ2-1, with TRBD2 matching over 14 bases. The CDR3 runs to 18 residues. Losses at the gene ends were 3 bases for V and 8 bases for J; bases not matched to a gene: 12. CDR1 is KGHSH and CDR2 is LQKENI in the germline V gene. The CDR3: CASSPPWAGTSGSHEQFF. CDR3 in DNA: TGTGCCAGCTCACCCCCTTGGGCAGGGACTAGCGGGAGTCATGAGCAGTTCTTC. The full variable domain, with the rest looked up from reference TRBV18 and TRBJ2-1, is NAGVMQNPRHLVRRRGQEARLRCSPMKGHSHVYWYRQLPEEGLKFMVYLQKENIIDESGMPKERFSAEFPKEGPSILRIQQVVRGDSAAYFCASSPPWAGTSGSHEQFFGPGTRLTVL.

The V call is TRBV18, the J call TRBJ1-5, with 7 bases identical to TRBD1. The germline V gene has CDR1 KGHSH and CDR2 LQKENI. Losses at the gene ends were 4 bases for V and 0 bases for J; bases not matched to a gene: 6. The CDR3 is 16 residues long. In DNA form, the CDR3 reads TGTGCCAGCTCACGCCTCCAGGGGGATAGCAATCAGCCCCAGCATTTT. Encoded protein: CASSRLQGDSNQPQHF.

The CDR3 protein is CASSPNAGTEKAFF. CDR3 coding DNA: TGTGCCAGCAGCCCAAATGCCGGGACAGAAAAAGCTTTCTTT. V gene TRBV12-3 or TRBV12-4 combines with J gene TRBJ1-1, with TRBD1 matching over 7 bases. J was trimmed by 9 bases and V by 6 bases; bases with no gene match: 13. The CDR3 has 14 amino acids.

The chain uses TRBV5-1 and TRBJ2-5, with D hard to call. In germline, CDR1 is SGHRS, CDR2 YFSETQ. CDR3 length: 13 amino acids. V was clipped by 4 bases and J by 4 bases, with 11 bases between them. The CDR3 region is CASSVHFGETQYF. For the CDR3, the DNA is TGCGCCAGCAGCGTCCACTTCGGAGAGACCCAGTACTTC.

The CDR3 sequence is CATQPGLDPYNEQFF. The CDR3 DNA reads as TGTGCCACCCAACCGGGACTAGACCCTTACAATGAGCAGTTCTTC. The rearrangement uses TRBV15 and TRBJ2-1, with 8 bases identical to TRBD2. Germline V gene lookup returns CDR1 LNHNV and CDR2 YYDKDF (reference sequence). The CDR3 sequence is 15 residues long. Unmatched junction bases numbered 10, after V lost 8 bases and J lost 4 bases.

The rearrangement joins TRBV9 to TRBJ2-7; 7 nucleotides line up with TRBD1. J lost 3 bases, V lost 0 bases, and 6 bases had no gene match. Germline V gene data show CDR1 as SGDLS and CDR2 as YYNGEE. This CDR3 comprises 15 residues. CDR3: CASSVGTGTDYEQYF. CDR3 in DNA: TGTGCCAGCAGCGTAGGAACCGGGACAGACTACGAGCAGTACTTC. The variable domain in full, with the rest retrieved from reference TRBV9 and TRBJ2-7, is DSGVTQTPKHLITATGQRVTLRCSPRSGDLSVYWYQQSLDQGLQFLIQYYNGEERAKGNILERFSAQQFPDLHSELNLSSLELGDSALYFCASSVGTGTDYEQYFGPGTRLTVT.

The rearrangement uses TRBV10-2 and TRBJ2-7, with a possible D match to TRBD2 (6 bases). Looked up from germline, CDR1 is WSHSY and CDR2 is SAAADI. V was trimmed by 5 bases and J by 6 bases, leaving 11 bases between them. CDR3 size: 12 residues. CDR3 in DNA: TGCGCCAGCAGTTTACGGGGGAGCGAGCAGTACTTC. Encoded protein: CASSLRGSEQYF.

The J gene is TRBJ1-3, the V gene TRBV10-3, with D possibly being TRBD1 (5 bases). There are 15 residues in the CDR3. Germline CDR1 reads ENHRY; CDR2 reads SYGVKD. V gave up 4 bases and J gave up 0 bases, with 10 bases separating them. The CDR3 coding sequence is TGTGCCATCAGTGCCCAGGGAAGCTCTGGAAACACCATATATTTT. As protein: CAISAQGSSGNTIYF.

The chain joins TRBV4-1 to TRBJ2-7, with D possibly TRBD1 on 6 matching bases. CDR3 length: 15 amino acids. Germline CDR1 reads MGHRA; CDR2 reads YSYEKL. V was cut by 1 base and J by 0 bases, with 10 bases left in between. The CDR3 region is CASSQGPDSSYEQYF. The CDR3 DNA sequence: TGCGCCAGCAGCCAAGGCCCGGACAGCTCCTACGAGCAGTACTTC.

The chain joins TRBV9 to TRBJ2-5; D remains ambiguous. Trimming cost V 4 bases and J 5 bases, with 9 bases left between them. The CDR3 extends over 12 amino acids. CDR1 SGDLS and CDR2 YYNGEE come from the germline V gene. Written as DNA, the CDR3 is TGTGCCAGCAGCAACAGTCGGGAGACCCAGTACTTC. Protein sequence: CASSNSRETQYF.

J is TRBJ2-7 and V is TRBV29-1; TRBD1 is a possible D gene (6 bases). From germline, CDR1 is SQVTM and CDR2 ANQGSEA. The CDR3 is made up of 13 amino acids. The V end was cut by 4 bases, the J end by 3 bases, with 13 bases between. Written as DNA, the CDR3 is TGCAGCGTTGCCCCGCTGGACAGCTACGAGCAGTACTTC. Residues: CSVAPLDSYEQYF.

This clonotype has just a few counts. The gene calls are TRBV7-3 and TRBJ1-6; D uncertain. Germline assignment: CDR1 SGHTA and CDR2 FQGTGA. The ends were cut back, 5 bases at V and 7 bases at J, with 9 bases in the middle. This CDR3 spans 13 amino acids. The CDR3 sequence is CASSETENSPLHF. DNA of the CDR3: TGTGCCAGCAGCGAAACAGAAAATTCACCCCTCCACTTT.

The chain is built from TRBV4-1 and TRBJ1-1; D gene uncertain. Per the germline V gene, CDR1 is MGHRA and CDR2 is YSYEKL. The length of the CDR3 is 11 residues. V dropped 0 bases and J dropped 12 bases, with 8 bases sitting between them. The CDR3 DNA reads TGCGCCAGCAGCCAAGATGGCCAGACTTTCTTT. Its protein is CASSQDGQTFF.

The J gene is TRBJ1-2, the V gene TRBV9; tentatively, D is TRBD1 (6 bases). Trimming removed 5 bases at V and 7 bases at J, with 9 bases between. CDR3 length: 11 amino acids. Germline V lookup: CDR1 SGDLS, CDR2 YYNGEE. The CDR3 DNA reads as TGTGCCAGCAGGCAGGGGTCTGGCTACACCTTC. Translating gives CASRQGSGYTF.

The chain carries TRBV7-3 and TRBJ2-5; 7 bases agree with TRBD1. Germline lookup yields CDR1 SGHTA and CDR2 FQGTGA. This CDR3 has 15 amino acids. V dropped 1 base and J dropped 2; count of bases not matched to a gene: 4. CDR3 sequence reads: CASSLIGTAQETQYF. In DNA, the CDR3 is TGTGCCAGCAGCTTAATCGGGACAGCACAAGAGACCCAGTACTTC.

This clonotype has more than one count but fewer than ten. The chain combines TRBV29-1 with TRBJ1-2; no clear D gene. CDR3 length: 12 amino acids. Trimming stripped 2 bases from V and 2 bases from J, with 6 bases between. CDR1 SQVTM and CDR2 ANQGSEA come from the germline V gene. CDR3 sequence reads: CSVERGNYGYTF. The CDR3 DNA reads as TGCAGCGTTGAACGCGGGAACTATGGCTACACCTTC.

This sequence joins TRBV4-1 and TRBJ2-7; 7 bases fit TRBD1. Germline loops: CDR1 MGHRA, CDR2 YSYEKL. The CDR3 is made up of 17 amino acids. The V and J ends lost 0 bases and 3 bases, in that order; junction bases with no gene match: 11. Here the CDR3 reads CASSQEGTRDSSYEQYF. The CDR3 nucleotides are TGCGCCAGCAGCCAAGAGGGAACCCGGGACAGCAGCTACGAGCAGTACTTC.

This sequence joins TRBV5-1 and TRBJ2-4, with 13 bases that match TRBD2. V shed 5 bases and J 0 bases; nucleotides not matched to a gene: 11. Germline V gene sequence: CDR1 SGHRS, CDR2 YFSETQ. This CDR3 region has 19 residues. The DNA for the CDR3 is TGCGCCAGCAGTGACCGACTAGCGGGGGGCCGCCTAGCCAAAAACATTCAGTACTTC. Protein sequence: CASSDRLAGGRLAKNIQYF.

This clonotype has a single count. The rearrangement uses TRBV9 and TRBJ1-1; TRBD1 aligns across 7 bases. Germline CDR1 reads SGDLS; CDR2 reads YYNGEE. V trimming: 4 bases; J trimming: 8 bases; junction bases outside the gene matches: 5. The CDR3 totals 12 residues. Here the CDR3 reads CASSSGTEEAFF. CDR3 nucleotides: TGTGCCAGCAGCTCCGGGACAGAGGAAGCTTTCTTT.

This clonotype was found once. V and J are TRBV5-8 and TRBJ2-3; 7 bases are a match to TRBD2. J gave up 8 bases and V 3 bases, and 0 bases lay outside the gene matches. The CDR3 is 11 residues long. The germline V gene has CDR1 SGHTS and CDR2 YDEGEE. This CDR3 reads CASSWGGTQYF. CDR3 nucleotide sequence: TGTGCCAGCAGCTGGGGGGGTACGCAGTATTTT.

This sequence joins TRBV7-9 and TRBJ2-1, with D tentatively TRBD2 (6 bases). V lost 5 bases to trimming and J lost 6 bases, with 14 bases between them. The CDR3 runs to 14 residues. The germline gives CDR1 SEHNR, CDR2 FQNEAQ (reference sequence). The CDR3 DNA sequence: TGTGCCAGCAGCCCTAGTGGGGGACTCAATGAGCAGTTCTTC. It translates to CASSPSGGLNEQFF.

The chain recombines TRBV3-1 with TRBJ2-6; TRBD1 agrees at 11 bases. The CDR3 totals 17 residues. Per germline, CDR1 LGHDT and CDR2 YNNKEL (reference sequence). Losses at the gene ends were 7 bases for V and 0 bases for J; bases not matched to a gene: 5. CDR3 sequence reads: CASKGTGGYSGANVLTF. CDR3 in DNA: TGTGCCAGCAAAGGGACAGGGGGTTACTCTGGGGCCAACGTCCTGACTTTC.